This TCR beta chain was obtained from a study of blood T cell repertoires in COVID-19. Germline values: CDR1 MGHRA, CDR2 YSYEKL. V shed 0 bases and J shed 3 bases, with 11 bases lying between them. The CDR3 is 15 residues long. Clones were read by immunoSEQ multiplex PCR, and TCRdb kept only the in-frame ones, dropping some. The data show roughly 310,000 clones, with approximately 88% seen just once and roughly 4% held by the top ten. This sequence originates from a woman aged 50 to 60 with active or convalescent COVID-19. Sequencing used peripheral blood. The chain is built from TRBV4-1 and TRBJ1-2; no reliable D call. The DNA of the CDR3 is TGCGCCAGCAGCCAAGATCGAACGGTTTACTATGGCTACACCTTC. Translated: CASSQDRTVYYGYTF.